The T cell receptor (beta chain) under discussion was sequenced for a study of cytomegalovirus exposure and HLA in healthy donors. Study-level findings and limits: Later on, analysis showed that most CMV-associated TCR beta chains appeared to be HLA-restricted. The authors listed 164 TCR beta chains as cytomegalovirus-associated. Reports indicated that the classifier achieved high specificity and sensitivity in diagnosing cytomegalovirus status. In the analysis, some V segments, TRBV6-2 and TRBV6-3 included, were excluded as indistinguishable.

Of note for this clone: Its cognate antigen is unknown.

Trimming took off 10 bases at V and 6 bases at J, with 16 bases between the two ends. The germline V gene encodes CDR1 SEHNR and CDR2 FQNEAQ (reference sequence). The CDR3 loop spans 14 amino acids. It was with 60 Vbeta and 13 Jbeta primers that the PCR ran. TCRdb's copy holds only in-frame clones and misses some; the assay was immunoSEQ multiplex PCR. This table holds approximately 280,000 clones, about nine tenths found once. The sequence was obtained from a man aged 35-49 years in good health and CMV-seropositive. The genes are TRBV7-9 and TRBJ1-6; D perhaps matches TRBD1 (6 bases). The sequenced material came from PBMCs. The CDR3 region is CAIRGAGSNSPLHF. The CDR3 DNA reads TGTGCCATCCGGGGGGCAGGTAGTAATTCACCCCTCCACTTT.